These T cell receptor beta chains were read from a single sample in a study of control samples from healthy donors and cancer patients. Libraries were prepared by immunoSEQ multiplex PCR; TCRdb keeps only in-frame clonotypes and omits some of them. The sample lists about 180,000 clones, just over 90% occurring once. Sequencing input: blood. The origin of the receptors is a man aged 30-40 years in good health. Both conserved end residues are part of each CDR3. D genes are given only for firm matches. Clone size is given for some rows only: seen once, a few or many times, or a class if the clone is expanded.

14,NA,TRBV6-5,TRBJ2-5,NA,TGTGCCAGCAGTTACTCGAAATATTCGGAGACCCAGTACTTC,CASSYSKYSETQYF
14,NA,TRBV7-2,TRBJ1-3,NA,TGTGCCAGCAGGGCCTCTGGACAGTCTCACACCATATATTTT,CASRASGQSHTIYF
13,NA,TRBV12-5,TRBJ1-4,NA,TGTGCTAGTCAAGGGCCGCCCGTCGAAAAACTGTTTTTT,CASQGPPVEKLFF
14,NA,TRBV7-9,TRBJ2-1,NA,TGTGCCAGCAATTCAGCGGGCGGTTACAATGAGCAGTTCTTC,CASNSAGGYNEQFF
12,NA,TRBV30,TRBJ1-5,few,TGTGCCTGGAGCGATTCATCTCAGCCCCAGCATTTT,CAWSDSSQPQHF
14,TRBD1,TRBV19,TRBJ2-5,NA,TGTGCCAGTAGGGGACAGGGGGCAGGGGAGACCCAGTACTTC,CASRGQGAGETQYF
18,TRBD2,TRBV27,TRBJ2-3,NA,TGTGCCAGCAGTCCAAAAACCGGGACTAGCGGAAACACAGATACGCAGTATTTT,CASSPKTGTSGNTDTQYF
16,TRBD2,TRBV29-1,TRBJ2-1,NA,TGCAGCGTTGGGTCTAGCGGGAGCCACCGGCGGTATGAGCAGTTCTTC,CSVGSSGSHRRYEQFF
16,NA,TRBV6-5,TRBJ2-5,NA,TGTGCCAGCAGTTACTCTGGGGGGCGGAGCGAGGAGACCCAGTACTTC,CASSYSGGRSEETQYF
15,NA,TRBV2,TRBJ2-2,NA,TGTGCCAGCAGTTTCCCGGGACATTCCACCGGGGAGCTGTTTTTT,CASSFPGHSTGELFF
17,NA,TRBV6-2/TRBV6-3,TRBJ1-1,NA,TGTGCCAGCAGTTCTCCGGGCCTAGACGGCGGGGCCACTGAAGCTTTCTTT,CASSSPGLDGGATEAFF
14,NA,TRBV28,TRBJ1-2,NA,TGTGCCAGCAGTTTCGGTCAGGGTAACTATGGCTACACCTTC,CASSFGQGNYGYTF
15,NA,TRBV6-4,TRBJ1-6,NA,TGTGCCAGCAGGGACCACAAGATTTATAATTCACCCCTCCACTTT,CASRDHKIYNSPLHF
13,NA,TRBV6-1,TRBJ2-2,once,TGTGCCAGCAGTGAAAGGGGGGCCGGGGAGCTGTTTTTT,CASSERGAGELFF
17,NA,TRBV6-2/TRBV6-3,TRBJ2-2,once,TGTGCCAGCAGTCGGGGCAGGGGAAAAAGGAACACCGGGGAGCTGTTTTTT,CASSRGRGKRNTGELFF
13,TRBD2,TRBV28,TRBJ2-7,NA,TGTGCCAGCAGTAGCGGGAACTCCTACGAGCAGTACTTC,CASSSGNSYEQYF
15,NA,TRBV4-2,TRBJ2-7,NA,TGTGCCAGCAGCCAAGTAGGGCAGGGATCTAGTGAGCAGTACTTC,CASSQVGQGSSEQYF
14,NA,TRBV5-1,TRBJ2-3,NA,TGCGCCAGCAGCTTGGCCGAGGCCACAGATACGCAGTATTTT,CASSLAEATDTQYF
16,TRBD1,TRBV30,TRBJ2-1,once,TGTGCCTGGAGTGTACAGGGGGACAGGGGTTACAATGAGCAGTTCTTC,CAWSVQGDRGYNEQFF
15,TRBD1,TRBV30,TRBJ1-6,NA,TGTGCCTGGACCAGGGGGACAGCAGAGAATTCACCCCTCCACTTT,CAWTRGTAENSPLHF
14,NA,TRBV3-1/TRBV3-2,TRBJ2-1,NA,TGTGCCAGCAGCCAAACTCCTAACTACAATGAGCAGTTCTTC,CASSQTPNYNEQFF
13,NA,TRBV6-5,TRBJ1-5,NA,TGTGCCAGCAGTTACAGAGGGGATCAGCCCCAGCATTTT,CASSYRGDQPQHF
16,TRBD2,TRBV5-1,TRBJ2-5,NA,TGCGCCAGCAGCGCGGGACTAGCGGGAGTAGGGGAGACCCAGTACTTC,CASSAGLAGVGETQYF
16,NA,TRBV5-1,TRBJ1-2,NA,TGCGCCAGCAGCTTGGTGGGCCCCGGGACAATCTATGGCTACACCTTC,CASSLVGPGTIYGYTF
14,NA,TRBV7-9,TRBJ2-2,once,TGTGCCAGCAGCTCATCCCGATACACCGGGGAGCTGTTTTTT,CASSSSRYTGELFF
12,NA,TRBV10-2,TRBJ2-7,NA,TGCGCCAGCAGTGAGATATCCGCGGAGCAGTACTTC,CASSEISAEQYF
12,NA,TRBV11-2,TRBJ2-2,NA,TGTGCCAGCAGCCTAACCGCCGGGGAGCTGTTTTTT,CASSLTAGELFF
15,NA,TRBV6-2/TRBV6-3,TRBJ1-2,NA,TGTGCCAGCAGTCGCCGGGGGGTTCAACTATATGGCTACACCTTC,CASSRRGVQLYGYTF
14,NA,TRBV5-4,TRBJ1-3,NA,TGTGCCAGCAGCTTGGAATCTCAGGGAAACACCATATATTTT,CASSLESQGNTIYF
16,TRBD1,TRBV4-3,TRBJ2-3,NA,TGCGCCAGCAGCCAAGCCGGGACAGGGGGCGCAGATACGCAGTATTTT,CASSQAGTGGADTQYF
15,TRBD1,TRBV7-2,TRBJ2-3,NA,TGTGCCAGCAGCCCACGGGACAGGGGCACAGATACGCAGTATTTT,CASSPRDRGTDTQYF
16,TRBD2,TRBV10-2,TRBJ2-1,NA,TGCGCCACTCTGGACCCTCGACTAGCGGGAGGTAGTGAGCAGTTCTTC,CATLDPRLAGGSEQFF
14,NA,TRBV5-1,TRBJ2-7,few,TGCGCCAGCAGCTTGGGTACAACCCCCTACGAGCAGTACTTC,CASSLGTTPYEQYF
15,NA,TRBV5-1,TRBJ2-5,NA,TGCGCCAGCAGCTTGATGGTCCCGGGAGAAGAGACCCAGTACTTC,CASSLMVPGEETQYF
13,NA,TRBV19,TRBJ2-5,NA,TGTGCCAGTAGTACAACCCGGCAAGAGACCCAGTACTTC,CASSTTRQETQYF
15,NA,TRBV9,TRBJ1-6,NA,TGTGCCAGCAGCCTAGGACAGTTCTATAATTCACCCCTCCACTTT,CASSLGQFYNSPLHF
13,NA,TRBV5-4,TRBJ2-2,NA,TGTGCCAGCAGCTTGGTTGTAACCGGGGAGCTGTTTTTT,CASSLVVTGELFF
16,NA,TRBV7-3,TRBJ1-1,NA,TGTGCCAGCAGCCGGGACGGAGGAACTGGGAACACTGAAGCTTTCTTT,CASSRDGGTGNTEAFF
13,NA,TRBV3-1/TRBV3-2,TRBJ2-7,once,TGTGCCAGCAGCCGCATACAGGGCGGGGAGCAGTACTTC,CASSRIQGGEQYF
16,NA,TRBV4-1,TRBJ1-4,few,TGCGCCAGCAGCCAAGATCTGGGGTCGGAAAATGAAAAACTGTTTTTT,CASSQDLGSENEKLFF
13,NA,TRBV19,TRBJ1-1,NA,TGTGCCAGTCGCAGTGCCATGAACACTGAAGCTTTCTTT,CASRSAMNTEAFF
14,NA,TRBV6-5,TRBJ1-5,NA,TGTGCCAGCATGCAGTCACTTAGCAATCAGCCCCAGCATTTT,CASMQSLSNQPQHF
14,NA,TRBV6-5,TRBJ2-7,NA,TGTGCCAGCAGTTATATGCAGGGTCGATACGAGCAGTACTTC,CASSYMQGRYEQYF
14,NA,TRBV28,TRBJ1-6,NA,TGTGCCAGCGGGGAACCAGGGCAGTTTTCACCCCTCCACTTT,CASGEPGQFSPLHF
14,NA,TRBV7-9,TRBJ2-3,NA,TGTGCCAGCAGCTCGACAACTAGCACAGATACGCAGTATTTT,CASSSTTSTDTQYF
14,NA,TRBV4-2,TRBJ2-4,NA,TGTGCCAGCAGCCCGGGTGGCCTAGATGGCATTCAGTACTTC,CASSPGGLDGIQYF
14,NA,TRBV30,TRBJ1-1,NA,TGTGCCTGGGGCCAGGGACGGAAGAACACTGAAGCTTTCTTT,CAWGQGRKNTEAFF
13,NA,TRBV18,TRBJ1-5,NA,TGTGCCAGCTCACCAACAGGGATAGAGCCCCAGCATTTT,CASSPTGIEPQHF
16,NA,TRBV25-1,TRBJ1-4,NA,TGTGCCAGCAGTGATACGGGGCTTAGCACTAATGAAAAACTGTTTTTT,CASSDTGLSTNEKLFF
14,NA,TRBV5-4,TRBJ2-5,NA,TGTGCCAGCAGCTTGCCTGGGACGGAAGAGACCCAGTACTTC,CASSLPGTEETQYF
15,NA,TRBV24-1,TRBJ2-1,NA,TGTGCCACCAGTGATTTGCAGAGCTCCTACAATGAGCAGTTCTTC,CATSDLQSSYNEQFF
13,NA,TRBV18,TRBJ2-5,NA,TGTGCCAGCTCACTCCGGGGCCAAGAGACCCAGTACTTC,CASSLRGQETQYF
15,NA,TRBV3-1/TRBV3-2,TRBJ2-7,NA,TGTGCCAGCACCTTTTCGACTAGTGTCTCCTACGAGCAGTACTTC,CASTFSTSVSYEQYF
14,NA,TRBV19,TRBJ2-1,NA,TGTGCCAGTAGGGACTTTTTGAACTACAATGAGCAGTTCTTC,CASRDFLNYNEQFF
15,NA,TRBV9,TRBJ1-6,NA,TGTGCCAGCAGCCCTCAGGTGGTGGATAATTCACCCCTCCACTTT,CASSPQVVDNSPLHF